Listed below are T cell receptor beta chains from one sample, sequenced in a study of monozygotic twins with inflammatory bowel disease. Reanalyzing the 5' RACE reads, TCRdb keeps one entry per CDR3 protein, without DNA. The sample table includes around 40,000 distinct CDR3 sequences. The sample comprised blood. The receptors originated from a human donor with ulcerative colitis or Crohn's disease, or a healthy co-twin of an affected twin (not recorded which). The CDR3 runs from the conserved cysteine through the conserved F or W. Each record gives: J gene, V gene, clone size, CDR3 protein. Size is stated for part of the rows, as once, few or many counts, or as a class when the clone is expanded.

>TRBJ2-7|TRBV5-1|NA
CASSMGQINYEQYF
>TRBJ1-2|TRBV18|NA
CASSAGPNYGYTF
>TRBJ1-2|TRBV7-9|NA
CASSLVTDYGYTF
>TRBJ2-3|TRBV11-2|NA
CASSRNPGTGTSGEDTQYF
>TRBJ2-5|TRBV7-6|NA
CASSPPRYRRGPETQYF
>TRBJ1-1|TRBV20-1|NA
CSAEEGRLRRTEAFF
>TRBJ1-2|TRBV10-3|NA
CAISEGGDGYPYGYTF
>TRBJ1-5|TRBV28|NA
CASGTGDQPQHF
>TRBJ2-7|TRBV27|NA
CASSLRDREPEQYF
>TRBJ2-2|TRBV5-1|NA
CASSFGANTGELFF
>TRBJ2-3|TRBV14|NA
CASSPLTGGFADTQYF
>TRBJ2-5|TRBV11-2|NA
CASSFNTGKETQYF
>TRBJ2-1|TRBV4-2|NA
CASTGTSNMDNEQFF
>TRBJ2-5|TRBV7-2|NA
CASSSGSKETQYF
>TRBJ1-4|TRBV6-1|NA
CASSQTGETNEKLFF
>TRBJ1-2|TRBV5-1|NA
CASSLENGVFIEGYTF
>TRBJ2-7|TRBV2|NA
CASREDSYYEQYF
>TRBJ1-2|TRBV28|NA
CASRPVDGSYGYTF
>TRBJ1-1|TRBV5-5|NA
CASSLEVQGSSEAFF
>TRBJ2-7|TRBV11-2|medium-sized
CASSLGTDFRYEQYF
>TRBJ2-1|TRBV19|NA
CASSIDRATSAFF
>TRBJ1-5|TRBV5-1|NA
CASSYGTNSNQPQHF
>TRBJ1-1|TRBV7-9|NA
CASSPGGRRAFF
>TRBJ2-4|TRBV12-3/TRBV12-4|NA
CASTGGNAKNIQYF
>TRBJ2-5|TRBV20-1|NA
CSARAGGLETQYF
>TRBJ2-7|TRBV28|NA
CASSSLLGQGLVHEQYF
>TRBJ1-1|TRBV7-9|NA
CASSLGGRDTEAFF
>TRBJ2-1|TRBV20-1|NA
CSATGGAFYNEQFF
>TRBJ2-2|TRBV12-3/TRBV12-4|NA
CALGRGQTGELFF
>TRBJ1-5|TRBV28|NA
CASSLYGAGSQPQHF
>TRBJ1-2|TRBV20-1|NA
CSASPGRDYGYTF
>TRBJ2-3|TRBV4-3|NA
CASSQEPGFDTQYF
>TRBJ2-7|TRBV5-4|NA
CASSPTSGGSYEQYF
>TRBJ2-2|TRBV12-3/TRBV12-4|NA
CASSFLMNTGELFF
>TRBJ2-1|TRBV7-9|NA
CASSFWQGAVYNEQFF
>TRBJ2-1|TRBV5-8|NA
CASSLSKIQGRYNEQFF
>TRBJ2-5|TRBV18|NA
CASSPPVQTGGAETQYF
>TRBJ2-3|TRBV5-5|NA
CASSPIGDTQYF
>TRBJ1-1|TRBV10-3|NA
CAISESSYMNTEAFF
>TRBJ2-7|TRBV29-1|NA
CSVEIGQGHYEQYF
>TRBJ2-1|TRBV28|NA
CASSSPGTGGSYNEQFF
>TRBJ2-1|TRBV18|NA
CASSPGLLSGRSNEQFF
>TRBJ2-1|TRBV7-9|NA
CASSFRYSGDPYNEQFF
>TRBJ1-3|TRBV3-1|NA
CASSQGGHSGNTIYF
>TRBJ2-6|TRBV29-1|NA
CSVAVSGANVLTF
>TRBJ2-1|TRBV7-2|NA
CASSSGLAGGPYNEQFF
>TRBJ2-7|TRBV20-1|NA
CSATRDRGYEQYF
>TRBJ2-3|TRBV9|NA
CASSVGGTTYTDTQYF
>TRBJ2-1|TRBV10-3|NA
CATGTSGRASYGNEQFF
>TRBJ2-2|TRBV5-1|NA
CATTGWGATNTGELFF
>TRBJ2-3|TRBV20-1|NA
CSARGGGGTDTQYF
>TRBJ2-7|TRBV4-2|NA
CASSLPSTASYEQYF
>TRBJ1-1|TRBV7-2|NA
CASSPIGGKGITEAFF
>TRBJ2-7|TRBV7-2|NA
CASSNRTGSHEQYF
>TRBJ2-3|TRBV28|NA
CASNAGRTDTQYF
>TRBJ1-5|TRBV5-6|NA
CASSRLRGHFNQPQHF
>TRBJ2-7|TRBV7-9|NA
CASSLGDEQYF
>TRBJ2-6|TRBV7-2|NA
CASSSRVGRAGANVLTF
>TRBJ2-7|TRBV20-1|NA
CSATGTSGFSYEQYF
>TRBJ2-4|TRBV28|NA
CASSAPTPAKNIQYF